The 20 T cell receptor beta chains reported below all come from one sample, sequenced in a study of blood T cell repertoires in COVID-19. Sequenced by immunoSEQ multiplex PCR; TCRdb stores in-frame clones only, minus some. The table lists under 250,000 clones, about four fifths of them singletons, with roughly 10% in the top ten. Sequencing used peripheral blood. These receptors were taken from a man older than 75 with acute or convalescent COVID-19.

This chain connects TRBV5-5 to TRBJ1-2, with TRBD1 as a possible D gene (5 bases). V was trimmed by 1 base and J by 5 bases, leaving 12 bases between them. The CDR3 runs 14 residues. The germline V gene encodes CDR1 SGHKS and CDR2 YYEKEE (reference sequence). The CDR3 sequence: CASSLSRVGYGYTF. The CDR3 region has the DNA TGTGCCAGCAGCTTGAGCAGGGTGGGGTATGGCTACACCTTC. The full variable domain, rest sourced from reference TRBV5-5 and TRBJ1-2, is DAGVTQSPTHLIKTRGQQVTLRCSPISGHKSVSWYQQVLGQGPQFIFQYYEKEERGRGNFPDRFSARQFPNYSSELNVNALLLGDSALYLCASSLSRVGYGYTFGSGTRLTVV.

This chain connects TRBV5-1 to TRBJ1-2; D call uncertain. Between the trimmed V and J ends, which lost 0 bases and 0 bases, there was a span of 9 bases. In germline, CDR1 is SGHRS, CDR2 YFSETQ. This CDR3 has 15 amino acids. The CDR3 region has the DNA TGCGCCAGCAGCTTGGGGGCAGTTTCTAACTATGGCTACACCTTC. Translating it yields CASSLGAVSNYGYTF.

This chain joins TRBV7-9 and TRBJ1-4; the match to TRBD1 covers 8 bases. The CDR3 covers 17 residues. The V gene end was trimmed by 3 bases and the J gene end by 4 bases; junction bases not matched to a gene: 10. Germline V gives CDR1 SEHNR, CDR2 FQNEAQ (reference sequence). The CDR3 here is CASSFRRQGRVNEKLFF. The CDR3 bases are TGTGCCAGCAGCTTCAGAAGACAGGGGAGGGTTAATGAAAAACTGTTTTTT. Supplemented by reference TRBV7-9 and TRBJ1-4, the full variable domain reads DTGVSQNPRHKITKRGQNVTFRCDPISEHNRLYWYRQTLGQGPEFLTYFQNEAQLEKSRLLSDRFSAERPKGSFSTLEIQRTEQGDSAMYLCASSFRRQGRVNEKLFFGSGTQLSVL.

This clone was detected only once. The genes are TRBV2 and TRBJ1-1; D might be TRBD1 (5 bases). Trimming cost V 5 bases and J 0 bases, with 10 bases left between them. This CDR3 is built from 14 residues. Germline V gives CDR1 SNHLY, CDR2 FYNNEI. The CDR3 here is CASSPRVLNTEAFF. The CDR3 bases are TGTGCCAGCAGTCCCAGGGTTTTGAACACTGAAGCTTTCTTT. The whole variable domain, remainder taken from reference TRBV2 and TRBJ1-1, is EPEVTQTPSHQVTQMGQEVILRCVPISNHLYFYWYRQILGQKVEFLVSFYNNEISEKSEIFDDQFSVERPDGSNFTLKIRSTKLEDSAMYFCASSPRVLNTEAFFGQGTRLTVV.

V is TRBV5-1 and J is TRBJ2-5; 9 bases are a match to TRBD2. CDR1 is SGHRS and CDR2 is YFSETQ in the germline V gene. The CDR3 is made up of 16 amino acids. The J segment lost 6 bases and the V segment lost 3 bases, leaving 12 bases of the junction unmatched. The CDR3 loop reads CASSSEGGRVRKTQYF. In DNA form, the CDR3 reads TGCGCCAGCAGCTCGGAAGGCGGGAGGGTGAGAAAGACCCAGTACTTC. The full variable domain, rest sourced from reference TRBV5-1 and TRBJ2-5, is KAGVTQTPRYLIKTRGQQVTLSCSPISGHRSVSWYQQTPGQGLQFLFEYFSETQRNKGNFPGRFSGRQFSNSRSEMNVSTLELGDSALYLCASSSEGGRVRKTQYFGPGTRLLVL.

The count of this clone is one. The rearrangement uses TRBV11-2 and TRBJ1-5, with D possibly matching TRBD1 (6 bases). Trimming took off 4 bases at V and 3 bases at J, with 10 bases between the two ends. Germline CDR1 reads SGHAT; CDR2 reads FQNNGV. The CDR3 totals 14 residues. The CDR3 reads CASSSGQFNQPQHF. CDR3 in DNA: TGTGCCAGCAGCTCCGGACAGTTCAATCAGCCCCAGCATTTT.

V usage is TRBV10-2 and J usage is TRBJ2-2; D perhaps matches TRBD1 (5 bases). V lost 10 bases, J lost 6 bases, and 15 bases lay in between. CDR3 length: 13 residues. CDR1 is WSHSY, CDR2 SAAADI, per germline. The CDR3 spells CATLARASGELFF. DNA for the CDR3: TGCGCCACCCTCGCCAGGGCCTCCGGGGAGCTGTTTTTT.

CDR3 amino acids: CASSPGEYYNEQFF. Here the CDR3 DNA reads TGCGCCAGCAGCCCGGGTGAGTACTACAATGAGCAGTTCTTC. The chain couples TRBV5-1 to TRBJ2-1; D ambiguous. Germline V gives CDR1 SGHRS, CDR2 YFSETQ. There are 14 residues in the CDR3. Trimming stripped 4 bases from V and 3 bases from J, with 11 bases between. The entire variable domain, with the rest obtained from reference TRBV5-1 and TRBJ2-1, is as follows: KAGVTQTPRYLIKTRGQQVTLSCSPISGHRSVSWYQQTPGQGLQFLFEYFSETQRNKGNFPGRFSGRQFSNSRSEMNVSTLELGDSALYLCASSPGEYYNEQFFGPGTRLTVL.

The chain is built from TRBV11-2 and TRBJ1-6; D is unresolved. The V and J ends lost 0 bases and 0 bases respectively, with 6 bases between them. Germline V lookup: CDR1 SGHAT, CDR2 FQNNGV. The CDR3 has 16 residues. CDR3 sequence reads: CASSLEGSSYNSPLHF. The CDR3 DNA reads TGTGCCAGCAGCTTAGAAGGGAGCTCCTATAATTCACCCCTCCACTTT.

Regarding this clone: Different DNA sequences within this sample yield the same CDR3. The rearrangement links TRBV19 to TRBJ1-1; the match to TRBD1 covers 10 bases. The V gene's germline CDR1 is LNHDA and CDR2 SQIVND (reference sequence). V dropped 5 bases and J dropped 5; count of bases not matched to a gene: 8. The CDR3 has 15 residues. CDR3 region: CASSARQGADTEAFF. As DNA, the CDR3 is TGTGCCAGTAGTGCGCGACAGGGGGCTGATACTGAAGCTTTCTTT. The full variable domain, completed using reference TRBV19 and TRBJ1-1, is DGGITQSPKYLFRKEGQNVTLSCEQNLNHDAMYWYRQDPGQGLRLIYYSQIVNDFQKGDIAEGYSVSREKKESFPLTVTSAQKNPTAFYLCASSARQGADTEAFFGQGTRLTVV.

CDR3 coding DNA: TGTGCCAGCAGCTTACCATCTATGCACACTGAAGCTTTCTTT. Translated, it gives CASSLPSMHTEAFF. V is TRBV7-9 and J is TRBJ1-1; unclear D gene. Trimming took off 2 bases at V and 3 bases at J, with 10 bases between the two ends. The CDR3 spans 14 residues. Germline V gene lookup returns CDR1 SEHNR and CDR2 FQNEAQ (reference sequence).

The V call is TRBV28, the J call TRBJ2-7; D might be TRBD2 (5 bases). Germline V gives CDR1 MDHEN, CDR2 SYDVKM. The CDR3 is 14 residues long. V dropped 3 bases and J dropped 7 bases, with 16 bases sitting between them. CDR3 residues: CASSFRSGPREQYF. Here the CDR3 DNA reads TGTGCCAGCAGTTTTCGGAGCGGTCCGAGGGAGCAGTACTTC.

This sequence joins TRBV19 and TRBJ1-5; 10 nucleotides line up with TRBD1. CDR3 length: 16 residues. V was clipped by 3 bases and J by 5 bases; unmatched bases: 7. The germline V gene encodes CDR1 LNHDA and CDR2 SQIVND (reference sequence). The CDR3 nucleotides are TGTGCCAGTAGTATGGGACAGGGGTTCCAATATCAGCCCCAGCATTTT. The encoded protein is CASSMGQGFQYQPQHF.

This rearrangement joins TRBV4-1 to TRBJ2-1, with TRBD2 matching over 10 bases. CDR1 and CDR2 from the germline V gene are MGHRA and YSYEKL. There are 17 residues in the CDR3. Unmatched junction bases numbered 9, after V lost 3 bases and J lost 4 bases. The CDR3 protein is CASSHRAGGRGYNEQFF. The DNA for the CDR3 is TGCGCCAGCAGCCACAGAGCGGGAGGGCGGGGATACAATGAGCAGTTCTTC.

This clone has just a few counts. The chain links TRBV24-1 to TRBJ2-7; 9 positions agree with TRBD1. V lost 3 bases and J lost 3; bases outside the gene matches: 8. Germline values: CDR1 KGHDR, CDR2 SFDVKD. CDR3 size: 16 residues. The CDR3 sequence: CATSDHRGTGNYEQYF. The CDR3 DNA reads TGTGCCACCAGTGATCACAGGGGGACAGGGAACTACGAGCAGTACTTC.

This clone was observed a handful of times. The chain has TRBV19 and TRBJ1-3, with D possibly TRBD1 on 6 matching bases. With 6 bases removed from V and 0 bases from J, the gap between germline ends came to 12 bases. The CDR3 is made up of 15 amino acids. The germline CDR1 and CDR2 sequences are LNHDA and SQIVND (reference sequence). CDR3 DNA: TGTGCCAGTAGGCCCGACAGGAGCTCTGGAAACACCATATATTTT. Translation gives CASRPDRSSGNTIYF.

The table lists this clone with a count of one. This sequence joins TRBV3-1 (or the pseudogene TRBV3-2) and TRBJ1-4; weak D call: TRBD1 (6 bases). Looked up from germline, CDR1 is LGHDT and CDR2 is YNNKEL (reference sequence). V was clipped by 2 bases and J by 8 bases, with 18 bases between them. The CDR3 contains 16 residues. CDR3 protein: CASSQLTGQREEKLFF. For the CDR3, the DNA is TGTGCCAGCAGCCAACTAACGGGACAACGGGAAGAAAAACTGTTTTTT.

DNA of the CDR3: TGTGCCAGTAGTTCGAGACTGTCCTATGGCTACACCTTC. Protein product: CASSSRLSYGYTF. J is TRBJ1-2 and V is TRBV19; unclear D gene. V was cut by 5 bases and J by 4 bases, with 11 bases left in between. This CDR3 contains 13 residues. Germline V gene data show CDR1 as LNHDA and CDR2 as SQIVND (reference sequence).

The chain carries TRBV11-3 and TRBJ2-2; D gene unclear. The germline V gene encodes CDR1 SGHNT and CDR2 YENEEA. Trimming shortened V by 3 bases and J by 6 bases, and 20 bases separated the two germline ends. The CDR3 has 17 amino acids. CDR3 nucleotides: TGTGCCAGCAGCTTTAGAGTTGGTCTGGCAGGCGCCGGGGAGCTGTTTTTT. This encodes CASSFRVGLAGAGELFF.

The V and J genes are TRBV2 and TRBJ1-4; 10 nucleotides align to TRBD1. The CDR3 totals 15 residues. With V trimmed by 4 bases and J by 11 bases, 10 bases remained unmatched. Germline V gene lookup returns CDR1 SNHLY and CDR2 FYNNEI. CDR3 DNA: TGTGCCAGCAGTGTTTACGACAGGGGGCAGTCTAAACTGTTTTTT. Amino acids: CASSVYDRGQSKLFF.